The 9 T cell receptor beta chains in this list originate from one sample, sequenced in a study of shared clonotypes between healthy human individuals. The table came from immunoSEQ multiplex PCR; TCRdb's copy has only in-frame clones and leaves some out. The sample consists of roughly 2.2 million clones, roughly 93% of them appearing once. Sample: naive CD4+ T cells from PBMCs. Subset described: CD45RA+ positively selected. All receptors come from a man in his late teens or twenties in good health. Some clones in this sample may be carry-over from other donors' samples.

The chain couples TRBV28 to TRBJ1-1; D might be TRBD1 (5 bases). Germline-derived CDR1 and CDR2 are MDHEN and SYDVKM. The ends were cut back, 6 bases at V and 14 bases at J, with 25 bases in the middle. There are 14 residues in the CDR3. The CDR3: CASRRPASGLAGFF. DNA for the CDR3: TGTGCCAGCAGGCGACCAGCATCAGGCCTTGCAGGGTTCTTT. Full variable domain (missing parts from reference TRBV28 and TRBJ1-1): DVKVTQSSRYLVKRTGEKVFLECVQDMDHENMFWYRQDPGLGLRLIYFSYDVKMKEKGDIPEGYSVSREKKERFSLILESASTNQTSMYLCASRRPASGLAGFFGQGTRLTVV.

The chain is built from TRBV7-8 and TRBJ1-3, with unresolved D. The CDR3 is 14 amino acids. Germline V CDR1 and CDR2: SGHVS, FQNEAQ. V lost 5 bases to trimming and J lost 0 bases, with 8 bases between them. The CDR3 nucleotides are TGTGCCAGCAGCACCTCCATCTCTGGAAACACCATATATTTT. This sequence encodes CASSTSISGNTIYF.

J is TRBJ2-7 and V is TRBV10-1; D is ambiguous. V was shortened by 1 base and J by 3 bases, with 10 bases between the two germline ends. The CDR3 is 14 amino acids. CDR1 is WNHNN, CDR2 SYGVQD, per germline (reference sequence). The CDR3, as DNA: TGCGCCAGCAGTGAGTACAGTTTGGGCTACGAGCAGTACTTC. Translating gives CASSEYSLGYEQYF.

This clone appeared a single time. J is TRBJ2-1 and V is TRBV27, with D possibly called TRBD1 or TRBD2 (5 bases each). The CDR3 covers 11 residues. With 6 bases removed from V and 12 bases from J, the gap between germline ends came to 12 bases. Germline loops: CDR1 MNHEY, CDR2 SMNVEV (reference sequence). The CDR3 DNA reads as TGTGCCAGCAGCCTGGGGGAAAGGCAGTTCTTC. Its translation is CASSLGERQFF.

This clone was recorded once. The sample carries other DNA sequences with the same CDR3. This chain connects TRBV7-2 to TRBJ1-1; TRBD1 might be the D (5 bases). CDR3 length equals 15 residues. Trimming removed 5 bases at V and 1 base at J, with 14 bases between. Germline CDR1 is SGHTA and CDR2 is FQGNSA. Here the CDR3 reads CASSLLGGRNTEAFF. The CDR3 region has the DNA TGTGCCAGCAGCCTCCTGGGGGGGAGGAACACTGAAGCTTTCTTT.

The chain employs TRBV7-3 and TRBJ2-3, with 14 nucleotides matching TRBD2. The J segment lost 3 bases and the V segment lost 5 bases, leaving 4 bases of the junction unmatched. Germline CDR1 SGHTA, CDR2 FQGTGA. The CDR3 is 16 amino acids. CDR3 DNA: TGTGCCAGCAGCCCGGGACTAGCGGGAGCAACAGATACGCAGTATTTT. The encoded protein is CASSPGLAGATDTQYF.

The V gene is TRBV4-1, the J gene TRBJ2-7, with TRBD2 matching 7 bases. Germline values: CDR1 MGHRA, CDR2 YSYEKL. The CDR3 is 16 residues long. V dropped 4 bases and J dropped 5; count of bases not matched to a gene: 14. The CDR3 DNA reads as TGCGCCAGCAGCCGCCTCCCGGGGGGAGGACTGGACGAGCAGTACTTC. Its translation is CASSRLPGGGLDEQYF.

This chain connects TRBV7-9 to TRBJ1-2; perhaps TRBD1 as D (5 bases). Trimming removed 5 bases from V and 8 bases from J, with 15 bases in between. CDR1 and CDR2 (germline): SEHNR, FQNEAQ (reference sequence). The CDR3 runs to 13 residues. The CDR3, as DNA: TGTGCCAGCAGCACCGAGCAGGGCGGCGGCTACACCTTC. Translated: CASSTEQGGGYTF.

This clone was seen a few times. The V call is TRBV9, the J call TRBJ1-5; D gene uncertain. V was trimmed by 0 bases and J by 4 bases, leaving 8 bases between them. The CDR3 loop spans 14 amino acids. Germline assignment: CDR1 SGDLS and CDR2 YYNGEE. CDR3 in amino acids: CASSVGVRNQPQHF. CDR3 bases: TGTGCCAGCAGCGTAGGGGTCAGAAATCAGCCCCAGCATTTT.